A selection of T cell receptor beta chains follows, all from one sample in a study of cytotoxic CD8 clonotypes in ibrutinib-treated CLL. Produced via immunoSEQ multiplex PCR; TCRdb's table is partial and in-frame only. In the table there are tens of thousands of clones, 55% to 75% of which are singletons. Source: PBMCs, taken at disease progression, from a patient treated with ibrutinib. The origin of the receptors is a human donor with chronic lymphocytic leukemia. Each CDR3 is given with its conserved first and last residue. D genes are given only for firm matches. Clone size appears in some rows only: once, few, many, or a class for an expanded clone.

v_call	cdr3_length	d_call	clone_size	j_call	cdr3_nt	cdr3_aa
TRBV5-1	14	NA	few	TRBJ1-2	TGCGCCAGCAGCCCAACACGGTCCGGGTATGGCTACACCTTC	CASSPTRSGYGYTF
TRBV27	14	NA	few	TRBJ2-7	TGTGCCAGCAGTTCGGGGCTGAGCTCCTACGAGCAGTACTTC	CASSSGLSSYEQYF
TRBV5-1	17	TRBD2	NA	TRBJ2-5	TGCGCCAGCAGCTCATCAAGCGGGAGTGTATTGAAGGAGACCCAGTACTTC	CASSSSSGSVLKETQYF
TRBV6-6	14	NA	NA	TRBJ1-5	TGTGCCAGCACCCCTGACAAAAGCAATCAGCCCCAGCATTTT	CASTPDKSNQPQHF
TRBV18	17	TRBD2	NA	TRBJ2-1	TGTGCCAGCTCACCCCCCAAGGGTAGCGGGAGGGTTGGTGAGCAGTTCTTC	CASSPPKGSGRVGEQFF
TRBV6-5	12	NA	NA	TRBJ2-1	TGTGCCAGCCGAGGGTCGTACAATGAGCAGTTCTTC	CASRGSYNEQFF
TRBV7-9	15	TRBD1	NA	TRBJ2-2	TGTGCCAGCAGCGGACAGGGGTCGAACACCGGGGAGCTGTTTTTT	CASSGQGSNTGELFF
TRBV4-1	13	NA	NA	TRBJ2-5	TGCGCCAGCAGCCCGCCCTCGGGAGAGACCCAGTACTTC	CASSPPSGETQYF
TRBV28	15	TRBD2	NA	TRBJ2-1	TGTGCCAGCAGTTTCGAGCCTCGGGGGGGGAATGAGCAGTTCTTC	CASSFEPRGGNEQFF
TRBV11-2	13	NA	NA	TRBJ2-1	TGTGCCAGCAGGGAGGGCTCCTACAATGAGCAGTTCTTC	CASREGSYNEQFF
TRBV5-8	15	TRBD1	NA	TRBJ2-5	TGTGCCAGCAGCTCCGGGACAGGGAATTGGGAGACCCAGTACTTC	CASSSGTGNWETQYF
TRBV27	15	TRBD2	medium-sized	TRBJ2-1	TGTGCCAGCAGTTTTTCCCAGCGGGGTTACAATGAGCAGTTCTTC	CASSFSQRGYNEQFF
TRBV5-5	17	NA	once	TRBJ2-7	TGTGCCAGCAGTCGACAGTCCCATAGCTTAGGCTCCTACGAGCAGTACTTC	CASSRQSHSLGSYEQYF
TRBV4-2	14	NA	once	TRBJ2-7	TGTGCCAGCAGCCAAGATTGGGTTAGGGGCGAGCAGTACTTC	CASSQDWVRGEQYF
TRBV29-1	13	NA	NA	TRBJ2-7	TGCAGCGTTTGGGCCGGGACTTCCTCCGAGCAGTACTTC	CSVWAGTSSEQYF
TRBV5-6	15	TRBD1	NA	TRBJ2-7	TGTGCCAGCAGCTTGGACAGGGGAGTCCCCTACGAGCAGTACTTC	CASSLDRGVPYEQYF
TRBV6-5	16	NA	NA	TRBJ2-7	TGTGCCAGCAGTTACTCTCAGGGAGGTGGCCCCTACGAGCAGTACTTC	CASSYSQGGGPYEQYF
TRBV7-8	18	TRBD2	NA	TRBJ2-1	TGTGCCAGCAGCTCCGGACTAGCGGGAGATGTGGCGAGGGGTGAGCAGTTCTTC	CASSSGLAGDVARGEQFF
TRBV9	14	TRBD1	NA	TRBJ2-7	TGTGCCAGCAGCGTGACAGGGGACCCCTACGAGCAGTACTTC	CASSVTGDPYEQYF
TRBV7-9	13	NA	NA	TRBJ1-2	TGTGCCAGCGGGGAATTTGAGGGGTATGGCTACACCTTC	CASGEFEGYGYTF